This T cell receptor beta chain was recorded in a study of blood T cells in healthy people across ages. The wider study: The template switching approach captured approximately one barcoded beta molecule for every two T cells.

This clonotype occurred many times. Per germline, CDR1 SGHKS and CDR2 YYEKEE (reference sequence). The CDR3 contains 13 residues. The V end lost 4 bases, the J end lost 3 bases, and 11 bases lay between the germline ends. A second PCR, run for about 7 to 11 cycles, used a sample-barcoded 5' primer plus a J-beta primer mix. The template-switch adaptor, which had 12 random nucleotides, put a tag on each cDNA molecule. There were at least 3 million CDR3-containing paired-end reads obtained from each sample. TCRdb re-derived calls from the 5' RACE reads in MiXCR, one entry per CDR3 protein. The sample includes roughly 1.6 million distinct CDR3 sequences, around 36% of them seen just once.

This sequence joins TRBV5-5 and TRBJ2-7; no clear D gene. The material sequenced was blood. This clonotype originated in a woman aged 25-40 years in good health. The CDR3 is CASSQQAGYEQYF. The CDR3 DNA reads as TGTGCCAGCAGCCAGCAGGCAGGCTACGAGCAGTACTTC.